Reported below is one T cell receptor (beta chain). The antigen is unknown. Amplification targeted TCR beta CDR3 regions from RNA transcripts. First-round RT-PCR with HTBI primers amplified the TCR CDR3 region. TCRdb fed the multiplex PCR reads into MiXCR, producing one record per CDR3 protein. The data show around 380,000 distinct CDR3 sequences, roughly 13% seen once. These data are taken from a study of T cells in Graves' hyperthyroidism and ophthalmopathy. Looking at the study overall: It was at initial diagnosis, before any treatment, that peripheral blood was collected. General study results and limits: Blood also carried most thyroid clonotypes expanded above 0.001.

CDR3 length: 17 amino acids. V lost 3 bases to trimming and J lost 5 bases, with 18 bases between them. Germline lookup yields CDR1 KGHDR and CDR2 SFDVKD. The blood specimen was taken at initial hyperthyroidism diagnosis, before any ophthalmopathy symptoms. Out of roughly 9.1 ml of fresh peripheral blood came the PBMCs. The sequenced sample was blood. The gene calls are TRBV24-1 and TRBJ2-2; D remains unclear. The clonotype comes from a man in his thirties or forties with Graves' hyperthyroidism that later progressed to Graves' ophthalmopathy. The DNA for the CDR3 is TGTGCCACCAGTGATCAGAAGAGGTCGCGTAGGACCGGGGAGCTGTTTTTT. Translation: CATSDQKRSRRTGELFF.